This paragraph covers one TCR beta chain sequence. Here immunoSEQ multiplex PCR was the method, and the copy in TCRdb shows in-frame clones only, minus some. This sample has 45,000 to 55,000 clones, with around 87% found just once. These data come from a study of PD-L1 blockade in urothelial cancer. About the study: Men with urothelial cancer arising in the bladder made up about 85% of the roughly 29 patients. Median T cell yield per blood sample was some 140,000 cells.

Time point noted: peripheral blood 6 weeks after treatment start. The CDR3 totals 15 residues. CDR1 LGHNA and CDR2 YSLEER come from the germline V gene. Deletions cut 5 bases from V and 0 bases from J, with 14 bases between. The V and J genes are TRBV4-3 and TRBJ2-7; tentatively, D is TRBD1 (5 bases). This sample comprised PBMCs, obtained around atezolizumab (anti-PD-L1) treatment. The clonotype originates from a man aged 55 to 70 with urothelial cancer. CDR3 coding DNA: TGCGCCAGCAGCTTTAGGACAACCAGCTCCTACGAGCAGTACTTC. Translating it yields CASSFRTTSSYEQYF.